These 5 T cell receptor beta chains originate from one sample sequenced in a study of control samples from healthy donors and cancer patients. TCRdb keeps only in-frame clones here, not all; method: immunoSEQ multiplex PCR. The sample contains 150,000 to 180,000 clones, approximately 94% of which appear only once. The sequenced sample consisted of blood. These receptors all stem from a man aged 40-49 years in good health.

The chain uses TRBV12-3 or TRBV12-4 and TRBJ2-1; possible D gene TRBD1, 6 bases. Trimming removed 7 bases at V and 5 bases at J, with 12 bases between. CDR3 size: 13 residues. CDR3 DNA sequence: TGTGCCAGCACCTCATACAGGGACAATGAGCAGTTCTTC. Its protein product is CASTSYRDNEQFF.

The chain couples TRBV6-5 to TRBJ2-7; tentative D call: TRBD1 (5 bases). The CDR3 is made up of 13 amino acids. Per germline, CDR1 MNHEY and CDR2 SVGAGI. The germline V and J ends were trimmed by 7 bases and 7 bases, with 17 bases remaining between them. This CDR3 is CASTGSSIGEQYF. Here the CDR3 DNA reads TGTGCCAGCACAGGGTCGAGCATCGGGGAGCAGTACTTC.

With respect to this clone: The same CDR3 can be traced to other DNA sequences in this sample. This chain joins TRBV19 and TRBJ1-1; D might be TRBD1 (5 bases). Germline V gene lookup returns CDR1 LNHDA and CDR2 SQIVND (reference sequence). CDR3 length equals 14 residues. V was trimmed by 3 bases and J by 6 bases, leaving 14 bases between them. The CDR3 DNA reads as TGTGCCAGTAGTATCGGCCAGGGTCGGGCTGAAGCTTTCTTT. Translation gives CASSIGQGRAEAFF. Filled out from reference TRBV19 and TRBJ1-1, the complete variable domain reads DGGITQSPKYLFRKEGQNVTLSCEQNLNHDAMYWYRQDPGQGLRLIYYSQIVNDFQKGDIAEGYSVSREKKESFPLTVTSAQKNPTAFYLCASSIGQGRAEAFFGQGTRLTVV.

For the CDR3, the DNA is TGTGCCAGCAGCGACCGGGGGGCCCACGAGCAGTACTTC. Translation gives CASSDRGAHEQYF. The chain couples TRBV7-2 to TRBJ2-7; the D gene is possibly TRBD2 (7 bases). This CDR3 contains 13 residues. Germline V CDR1 and CDR2: SGHTA, FQGNSA. Trimming took 5 bases from V and 5 from J, leaving 13 bases between them.

The V call is TRBV11-2, the J call TRBJ1-1, with a possible D match to TRBD1 (6 bases). The V gene's germline CDR1 is SGHAT and CDR2 FQNNGV. Trimming took 1 base from V and 5 from J, leaving 17 bases between them. CDR3 size: 16 residues. The CDR3 DNA sequence: TGTGCCAGCAGCTTAGGTGGGGGCGCGGGCTGGACTGAAGCTTTCTTT. Its translation is CASSLGGGAGWTEAFF.